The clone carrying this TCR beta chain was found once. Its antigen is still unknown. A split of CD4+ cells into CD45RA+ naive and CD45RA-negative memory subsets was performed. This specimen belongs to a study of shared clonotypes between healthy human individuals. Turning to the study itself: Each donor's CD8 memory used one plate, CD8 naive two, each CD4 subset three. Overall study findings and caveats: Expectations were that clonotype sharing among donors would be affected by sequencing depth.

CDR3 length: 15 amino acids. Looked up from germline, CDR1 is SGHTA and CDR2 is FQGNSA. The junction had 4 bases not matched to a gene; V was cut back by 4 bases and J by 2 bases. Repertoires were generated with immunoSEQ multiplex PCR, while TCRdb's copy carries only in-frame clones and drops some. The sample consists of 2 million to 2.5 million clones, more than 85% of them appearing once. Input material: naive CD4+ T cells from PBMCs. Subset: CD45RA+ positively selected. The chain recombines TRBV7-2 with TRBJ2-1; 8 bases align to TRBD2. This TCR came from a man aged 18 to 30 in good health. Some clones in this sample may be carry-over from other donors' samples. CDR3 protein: CASSYSAGAYNEQFF. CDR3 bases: TGTGCCAGCAGCTATTCAGCGGGAGCCTACAATGAGCAGTTCTTC.